This T cell receptor (beta chain) was recovered during a study of T cell changes during pregnancy in multiple sclerosis. Generated by immunoSEQ multiplex PCR, the TCRdb table keeps only in-frame clones and is missing some. The sample has roughly 70,000 clones; about nine tenths are singletons. The CDR3 runs to 13 residues. Trimming at V came to 5 bases and at J to 8 bases, leaving 6 bases not matched to a gene. Germline V lookup: CDR1 SGHTA, CDR2 FQGTGA. The TCR originated in a female donor with multiple sclerosis, enrolled in a pregnancy study. The sample here was peripheral blood, taken in the third trimester of pregnancy. The gene calls are TRBV7-3 and TRBJ1-2; 9 nucleotides line up with TRBD1. The CDR3 loop reads CASSPGQGHGYTF. The CDR3 DNA reads TGTGCCAGCAGCCCAGGACAGGGGCACGGCTACACCTTC.